These 22 T cell receptor beta chains share one sample of origin, sequenced in a study of beta chain bispecific antibodies for T cell cancers. Study-wide findings and caveats: The leukemia cells, rather than normal T cells, gave most of the targeted TRBV signal.

TCRdb itself ran the 5' RACE reads through MiXCR, one entry per CDR3 protein. This sample carries about 20,000 distinct CDR3 sequences, less than 3% of them seen once, and the ten largest clones take about 30%. No antigen is known for these receptors. T cells were expanded from blood mononuclear cells for about three days with anti-CD3 OKT3 or CD3/CD28 beads. Source material: healthy donor T cells cultured with leukemia cells. These receptors were obtained from a human donor in good health. Some clones in this sample may be carry-over from other donors' samples.

This clonotype was observed at least ten times. This chain uses TRBV29-1 with TRBJ2-5, with TRBD2 matching 14 bases. Germline V gene lookup returns CDR1 SQVTM and CDR2 ANQGSEA. There are 16 residues in the CDR3. V shed 4 bases, J shed 2 bases, and the junction held 6 bases outside the gene matches. The CDR3 DNA follows: TGCAGCGTTGGAGGACTAGCGGGGGGATTACAAGAGACCCAGTACTTC. Encoded protein: CSVGGLAGGLQETQYF.

This clonotype qualifies as medium-sized. The V and J genes are TRBV11-2 and TRBJ2-7, with D perhaps matching TRBD1 or TRBD2 (5 bases each). CDR3 length: 15 amino acids. Trimming shortened V by 6 bases and J by 1 base, and 16 bases separated the two germline ends. CDR1 is SGHAT and CDR2 is FQNNGV in the germline V gene. The CDR3 bases are TGTGCCAGCAGAAACTGGGACGCACAATCCTACGAGCAGTACTTC. It codes for CASRNWDAQSYEQYF.

This clonotype has at least ten counts. V is TRBV5-1 and J is TRBJ1-2; TRBD1 aligns across 8 bases. Germline lookup yields CDR1 SGHRS and CDR2 YFSETQ. J gave up 3 bases and V 6 bases, and 4 bases lay outside the gene matches. The CDR3 is 13 amino acids. The CDR3 DNA reads as TGCGCCAGCACCCTGACAGGGGACTATGGCTACACCTTC. Residues: CASTLTGDYGYTF.

The chain carries TRBV4-1 and TRBJ2-7, with D uncertain. There are 13 residues in the CDR3. Germline CDR1 MGHRA, CDR2 YSYEKL. The V gene lost 1 base and the J gene lost 0 bases, with 4 bases spanning the gap. The CDR3 here is CASSQGSSYEQYF. CDR3 in DNA: TGCGCCAGCAGCCAAGGAAGCTCCTACGAGCAGTACTTC.

This clonotype occurred many times. The chain joins TRBV10-3 to TRBJ2-3; tentative D call: TRBD1 (6 bases). The germline V and J ends were trimmed by 8 bases and 0 bases, with 15 bases remaining between them. This CDR3 has 15 residues. The germline CDR1 and CDR2 sequences are ENHRY and SYGVKD. DNA of the CDR3: TGTGCCATCGGGGGCCCGATGACTAGCACAGATACGCAGTATTTT. Translation gives CAIGGPMTSTDTQYF.

This clonotype was seen ten or more times. The V gene is TRBV6-5, the J gene TRBJ2-7; maybe TRBD2 (5 bases). Trimming took off 8 bases at V and 5 bases at J, with 22 bases between the two ends. The V gene's germline CDR1 is MNHEY and CDR2 SVGAGI. The CDR3 sequence is 15 residues long. The CDR3 nucleotides read TGTGCCAGCCCGAAAGGGAGACAACCACCCCACGAGCAGTACTTC. Translation gives CASPKGRQPPHEQYF.

This clonotype was seen at least ten times. The chain recombines TRBV7-3 with TRBJ2-7; 11 nucleotides align to TRBD1. The germline gives CDR1 SGHTA, CDR2 FQGTGA. The CDR3 loop spans 14 amino acids. Trimming removed 5 bases from V and 5 bases from J; junction bases left unmatched: 5. The CDR3 region is CASSPGTGGDEQYF. The CDR3 nucleotides read TGTGCCAGCAGCCCCGGGACAGGGGGGGACGAGCAGTACTTC.

This clonotype was detected many times. This rearrangement joins TRBV19 to TRBJ1-2; 10 bases are shared with TRBD1. The V gene end was trimmed by 7 bases and the J gene end by 4 bases; junction bases not matched to a gene: 12. Germline V gives CDR1 LNHDA, CDR2 SQIVND (reference sequence). This CDR3 contains 16 residues. The DNA for the CDR3 is TGTGCCAGTAACCTATTTGGGACAGGGGATCTCTATGGCTACACCTTC. Residues: CASNLFGTGDLYGYTF. The full variable domain, in which reference TRBV19 and TRBJ1-2 provide the parts outside the CDR3, is DGGITQSPKYLFRKEGQNVTLSCEQNLNHDAMYWYRQDPGQGLRLIYYSQIVNDFQKGDIAEGYSVSREKKESFPLTVTSAQKNPTAFYLCASNLFGTGDLYGYTFGSGTRLTVV.

This clonotype has a count of ten or more. The rearrangement joins TRBV6-2 or TRBV6-3 to TRBJ2-1; a weak D match, TRBD2 (7 bases). This CDR3 contains 14 residues. Germline-derived CDR1 and CDR2 are MNHEY and SVGEGT. Trimming removed 6 bases from V and 1 base from J, with 10 bases in between. The CDR3 DNA follows: TGTGCCAGCAGGGGGGGGGCATCCTACAATGAGCAGTTCTTC. Translation gives CASRGGASYNEQFF.

This clonotype was seen ten or more times. The rearrangement uses TRBV5-1 and TRBJ2-7; D is unclear. Trimming stripped 0 bases from V and 4 bases from J, with 2 bases between. From germline, CDR1 is SGHRS and CDR2 YFSETQ. The CDR3 totals 11 residues. The CDR3 sequence is CASSLGYEQYF. Here the CDR3 DNA reads TGCGCCAGCAGCTTGGGATACGAGCAGTACTTC.

By frequency in the sample, this clonotype is medium-sized. This sequence joins TRBV11-2 and TRBJ2-2; D may be TRBD1 or TRBD2 (5 bases each). Per the germline V gene, CDR1 is SGHAT and CDR2 is FQNNGV. The CDR3 loop spans 17 amino acids. Trimming left V 3 bases short and J 1 base short, with 15 bases between. This CDR3 is CASSFYLSGGNTGELFF. The CDR3 nucleotides read TGTGCCAGCAGCTTTTATCTCAGTGGGGGGAACACCGGGGAGCTGTTTTTT.

This clonotype was recorded many times. DNA of the CDR3: TGTGCCAGCACCTTGTCCTACAATGAGCAGTTCTTC. This translates into CASTLSYNEQFF. The gene calls are TRBV2 and TRBJ2-1, with D unclear. V lost 7 bases, J lost 1 base, and 5 bases lay in between. The CDR3 spans 12 residues. The germline gives CDR1 SNHLY, CDR2 FYNNEI.

This clonotype occurred many times. The V and J genes are TRBV27 and TRBJ2-3, with 15 bases identical to TRBD2. From germline, CDR1 is MNHEY and CDR2 SMNVEV (reference sequence). The CDR3 runs 20 residues. J was trimmed by 3 bases and V by 6 bases; bases with no gene match: 16. The CDR3 DNA reads TGTGCCAGCAGCGGACTAGCGGGGGGGCCGTTTTCTCGGCAGACAGATACGCAGTATTTT. It specifies CASSGLAGGPFSRQTDTQYF.

Many counts were recorded for this clonotype. The chain has TRBV5-1 and TRBJ1-5; 7 nucleotides agree with TRBD1. CDR1 and CDR2 (germline): SGHRS, YFSETQ. The length of the CDR3 is 15 residues. With 4 bases clipped from V and 3 bases from J, the junction kept 7 bases outside the gene matches. The CDR3 DNA sequence: TGCGCCAGCAGCCCATACACAGGGGACAATCAGCCCCAGCATTTT. It yields the protein CASSPYTGDNQPQHF.

This clonotype was seen ten or more times. The V gene is TRBV28, the J gene TRBJ1-1; 8 nucleotides agree with TRBD1. Germline CDR1 and CDR2: MDHEN and SYDVKM. J lost 2 bases, V lost 5 bases, and 7 bases had no gene match. The CDR3 loop spans 15 amino acids. In DNA, the CDR3 is TGTGCCAGCAGTCCTGGGACAGGCTTTAACACTGAAGCTTTCTTT. It codes for CASSPGTGFNTEAFF.

This clonotype was seen at least ten times. This chain connects TRBV7-8 to TRBJ2-1; 7 bases are a match to TRBD2. CDR1 is SGHVS and CDR2 is FQNEAQ in the germline V gene. This CDR3 region has 12 residues. V dropped 4 bases and J dropped 9; count of bases not matched to a gene: 3. The CDR3 DNA is TGTGCCAGCAGCTACGGGGGGTTTGAGCAGTTCTTC. Translating gives CASSYGGFEQFF.

The sample holds many counts of this clonotype. The CDR3 region is CASSLAKEGAYQETQYF. The CDR3 region has the DNA TGCGCCAGCAGCTTGGCCAAGGAGGGGGCTTACCAAGAGACCCAGTACTTC. The V call is TRBV5-1, the J call TRBJ2-5; weak D call: TRBD1 (7 bases). Per the germline V gene, CDR1 is SGHRS and CDR2 is YFSETQ. V was trimmed by 0 bases and J by 0 bases, leaving 15 bases between them. The CDR3 totals 17 residues.

This clonotype was seen many times. The rearrangement joins TRBV5-4 to TRBJ2-2; the D is unclear. The CDR3 is 15 residues long. The V gene lost 2 bases and the J gene lost 1 base, with 9 bases spanning the gap. Germline V gene data show CDR1 as SGHNT and CDR2 as YYREEE (reference sequence). In nucleotides, the CDR3 is TGTGCCAGCAGCTTTTGGTTAGGGAACACCGGGGAGCTGTTTTTT. Translation gives CASSFWLGNTGELFF. Looking up the rest from reference TRBV5-4 and TRBJ2-2 gives the full variable domain: ETGVTQSPTHLIKTRGQQVTLRCSSQSGHNTVSWYQQALGQGPQFIFQYYREEENGRGNFPPRFSGLQFPNYSSELNVNALELDDSALYLCASSFWLGNTGELFFGEGSRLTVL.

The rearrangement uses TRBV7-9 and TRBJ1-2, with a possible D match to TRBD1 (6 bases). Germline CDR1 is SEHNR and CDR2 is FQNEAQ (reference sequence). The germline V and J ends were trimmed by 4 bases and 8 bases, with 17 bases remaining between them. There are 14 residues in the CDR3. CDR3 in amino acids: CASSSNLDRWGYTF. CDR3 coding DNA: TGTGCCAGCAGCTCAAACTTGGACAGATGGGGCTACACCTTC. The variable domain in full, completed from reference TRBV7-9 and TRBJ1-2, reads DTGVSQNPRHKITKRGQNVTFRCDPISEHNRLYWYRQTLGQGPEFLTYFQNEAQLEKSRLLSDRFSAERPKGSFSTLEIQRTEQGDSAMYLCASSSNLDRWGYTFGSGTRLTVV.

This clonotype was recorded many times. V and J are TRBV7-8 and TRBJ1-6; unclear D gene. Trimming left V 5 bases short and J 7 bases short, with 6 bases between. CDR3 size: 12 residues. Germline assignment: CDR1 SGHVS and CDR2 FQNEAQ. CDR3 DNA sequence: TGTGCCAGCAGCACAGTGAATTCACCCCTCCACTTT. Translation gives CASSTVNSPLHF.

This clonotype has at least ten counts. The chain employs TRBV2 and TRBJ2-3, with D uncertain. Germline V CDR1 and CDR2: SNHLY, FYNNEI. This CDR3 has 11 amino acids. V shed 6 bases and J shed 4 bases, with 5 bases lying between them. The CDR3 loop reads CASRHPDTQYF. CDR3 sequence (DNA): TGTGCCAGCAGACACCCAGATACGCAGTATTTT.

This clonotype was seen ten or more times. This chain connects TRBV11-2 to TRBJ2-7; 8 bases are a match to TRBD2. Germline loops: CDR1 SGHAT, CDR2 FQNNGV. The CDR3 is made up of 14 amino acids. The junction had 3 bases not matched to a gene; V was cut back by 2 bases and J by 3 bases. The CDR3 loop is CASSLTSGDYEQYF. Here the CDR3 DNA reads TGTGCCAGCAGCTTAACTAGCGGTGACTACGAGCAGTACTTC.